The 23 T cell receptor beta chains listed next were all sequenced from one sample in a study of a mutant IDH1 vaccine in newly diagnosed glioma. Their target antigens are unknown. Repertoires were generated with immunoSEQ multiplex PCR, while TCRdb's copy carries only in-frame clones and drops some. The table includes under 45,000 clones, roughly 84% detected once. Time point: week 23, last vaccination. Vaccination comprised doses that each held 300 ug of mutant IDH1 20-mer peptide, plus topical imiquimod. Sequencing used PBMCs, obtained from a glioma patient whose treatment included an IDH1 peptide vaccine. The receptors were gathered from a woman under 30 with glioma. Some clones in this sample may be carry-over from other donors' samples.

V is TRBV7-2 and J is TRBJ2-5; 7 nucleotides align to TRBD2. The V and J ends lost 6 bases and 3 bases, in that order; junction bases with no gene match: 10. The germline V gene has CDR1 SGHTA and CDR2 FQGNSA. The length of the CDR3 is 15 residues. The CDR3 DNA sequence: TGTGCCAGCAGTTCCTACCCCAGCGGGGAAGAGACCCAGTACTTC. It is translated as CASSSYPSGEETQYF. Complete variable domain (other parts from reference TRBV7-2 and TRBJ2-5): GAGVSQSPSNKVTEKGKDVELRCDPISGHTALYWYRQSLGQGLEFLIYFQGNSAPDKSGLPSDRFSAERTGGSVSTLTIQRTQQEDSAVYLCASSSYPSGEETQYFGPGTRLLVL.

This clone was recorded once. The rearrangement joins TRBV6-5 to TRBJ2-5; a possible D gene is TRBD1 (5 bases). This CDR3 is built from 15 residues. The germline CDR1 and CDR2 sequences are MNHEY and SVGAGI. V lost 10 bases, J lost 1 base, and 19 bases lay in between. In nucleotides, the CDR3 is TGTGCCACCCTTGATTTAGGGGCTTTCCAAGAGACCCAGTACTTC. This sequence encodes CATLDLGAFQETQYF.

The chain joins TRBV4-3 to TRBJ1-2; D possibly corresponds to TRBD1 (5 bases). V was trimmed by 0 bases and J by 0 bases, leaving 14 bases between them. The length of the CDR3 is 17 residues. The V gene's germline CDR1 is LGHNA and CDR2 YSLEER. In DNA, the CDR3 is TGCGCCAGCAGCCAAGAGGCAGGGTGGGTTGCTAACTATGGCTACACCTTC. It encodes CASSQEAGWVANYGYTF.

V is TRBV5-6 and J is TRBJ1-2; D perhaps matches TRBD1 (6 bases). V lost 2 bases and J 6 bases, leaving 17 bases between the germline ends. The CDR3 runs 15 residues. Looked up from germline, CDR1 is SGHDT and CDR2 is YYEEEE. The CDR3 DNA reads as TGTGCCAGCAGCTTAGAGCTTACAGGGCGTGATGGCTACACCTTC. Residues: CASSLELTGRDGYTF.

The chain joins TRBV27 to TRBJ1-5, with D perhaps matching TRBD1 (5 bases). The V end lost 6 bases, the J end lost 4 bases, and 19 bases lay between the germline ends. Germline CDR1 reads MNHEY; CDR2 reads SMNVEV (reference sequence). The CDR3 extends over 16 amino acids. The chain's CDR3 is CASSPGGVSRNQPQHF. The CDR3 DNA sequence: TGTGCCAGCAGCCCCGGGGGGGTAAGTAGGAATCAGCCCCAGCATTTT.

V is TRBV4-1 and J is TRBJ2-3; 7 bases are shared with TRBD1. Germline V gene sequence: CDR1 MGHRA, CDR2 YSYEKL. V shed 1 base and J 6 bases; nucleotides not matched to a gene: 7. CDR3 size: 15 residues. CDR3 nucleotides: TGCGCCAGCAGCCAAGTGGGACAGTCCCCCGATACGCAGTATTTT. Translated: CASSQVGQSPDTQYF.

This chain links TRBV7-8 with TRBJ2-7; TRBD1 matches 10 bases. The trim removed 8 bases at V and 7 bases at J, leaving 17 bases unmatched. The CDR3 contains 16 residues. Germline CDR1 and CDR2: SGHVS and FQNEAQ. CDR3 bases: TGTGCCAGCGCCGGGTCGAGGGGGACAGGGGATTGGGAGCAGTACTTC. Encoded protein: CASAGSRGTGDWEQYF.

The V gene is TRBV5-1, the J gene TRBJ2-3; D gene uncertain. Germline CDR1 is SGHRS and CDR2 is YFSETQ. V dropped 0 bases and J dropped 2 bases, with 7 bases sitting between them. CDR3 size: 14 residues. This CDR3 is CASSLGTSTDTQYF. As DNA, the CDR3 is TGCGCCAGCAGCTTGGGGACCTCCACAGATACGCAGTATTTT.

The chain recombines TRBV6-5 with TRBJ1-3, with D tentatively TRBD1 (5 bases). The CDR3 spans 14 residues. The germline CDR1 and CDR2 sequences are MNHEY and SVGAGI. V shed 7 bases and J shed 0 bases, with 10 bases lying between them. The DNA for the CDR3 is TGTGCCAGCAATGACAGAAGCTCTGGAAACACCATATATTTT. Amino acids: CASNDRSSGNTIYF.

The J gene is TRBJ2-5, the V gene TRBV5-6; D is possibly TRBD2 (6 bases). V dropped 4 bases and J dropped 5 bases, with 15 bases sitting between them. CDR1 is SGHDT and CDR2 is YYEEEE in the germline V gene. The CDR3 length is 14 residues. CDR3 in amino acids: CASSVTMGTETQYF. CDR3 DNA: TGTGCCAGCAGCGTGACAATGGGGACTGAGACCCAGTACTTC.

The CDR3 protein is CASSFTRNTEAFF. In DNA form, the CDR3 reads TGCGCCAGCAGCTTTACAAGGAACACTGAAGCTTTCTTT. The rearrangement uses TRBV5-1 and TRBJ1-1; D gene ambiguous. The ends were cut back, 2 bases at V and 1 base at J, with 6 bases in the middle. Germline CDR1 SGHRS, CDR2 YFSETQ. The CDR3 covers 13 residues.

This clone was recorded a few times. The chain carries TRBV5-4 and TRBJ1-1; possibly TRBD1 for D (5 bases). The V gene's germline CDR1 is SGHNT and CDR2 YYREEE (reference sequence). Trimming removed 1 base at V and 5 bases at J, with 12 bases between. This CDR3 comprises 14 residues. DNA of the CDR3: TGTGCCAGCAGCTTGATTGGGGGGAGAACTGAAGCTTTCTTT. It yields the protein CASSLIGGRTEAFF.

This rearrangement joins TRBV7-9 to TRBJ2-7; 7 positions match TRBD1. The CDR3 is 14 amino acids. Looked up from germline, CDR1 is SEHNR and CDR2 is FQNEAQ (reference sequence). V was clipped by 1 base and J by 7 bases; unmatched bases: 7. The CDR3 protein is CASSLVAGGGEQYF. CDR3 sequence (DNA): TGTGCCAGCAGCTTAGTGGCAGGGGGTGGGGAGCAGTACTTC.

This rearrangement joins TRBV23-1 to TRBJ2-5; no definite D call. TRBV23-1 is an open reading frame, and its role is uncertain. CDR3 length equals 16 residues. V was cut by 0 bases and J by 1 base, with 12 bases left in between. The CDR3 spells CASSQSVVGVQETQYF. The CDR3 DNA is TGCGCCAGCAGTCAATCGGTAGTAGGAGTCCAAGAGACCCAGTACTTC.

In its sample, this clone was seen a few times. V gene TRBV14 combines with J gene TRBJ1-1; no reliable D call. V was cut by 0 bases and J by 5 bases, with 10 bases left in between. The CDR3 contains 14 residues. In germline, CDR1 is SGHDN, CDR2 FVKESK. This chain's CDR3 is CASSQDLMGTEAFF. As DNA, the CDR3 is TGTGCCAGCAGCCAAGATTTGATGGGGACTGAAGCTTTCTTT.

The V and J genes are TRBV4-3 and TRBJ2-1; 7 bases fit TRBD1. J gave up 6 bases and V 1 base, and 9 bases lay outside the gene matches. Germline V lookup: CDR1 LGHNA, CDR2 YSLEER. The CDR3 is made up of 16 amino acids. This chain's CDR3 is CASSQGGVTGSNEQFF. Written as DNA, the CDR3 is TGCGCCAGCAGCCAAGGGGGCGTGACAGGGAGCAATGAGCAGTTCTTC.

The chain uses TRBV5-1 and TRBJ2-3; 16 positions match TRBD2. Germline loops: CDR1 SGHRS, CDR2 YFSETQ. The CDR3 is 17 amino acids. J gave up 6 bases and V 3 bases, and 7 bases lay outside the gene matches. In DNA form, the CDR3 reads TGCGCCAGCAGCTACGGGACTAGCGGGAGGGGGGCCGATACGCAGTATTTT. This codes for CASSYGTSGRGADTQYF.

The chain has TRBV27 and TRBJ1-1; possibly TRBD1 for D (6 bases). Germline CDR1 reads MNHEY; CDR2 reads SMNVEV (reference sequence). There are 17 residues in the CDR3. Trimming removed 0 bases from V and 4 bases from J, with 18 bases in between. Here the CDR3 reads CASSLSWGLLSFTEAFF. In nucleotides, the CDR3 is TGTGCCAGCAGTTTATCATGGGGGCTACTTTCGTTCACTGAAGCTTTCTTT.

The V call is TRBV6-1, the J call TRBJ1-1; 11 bases agree with TRBD1. The CDR3 spans 15 residues. After removal of 7 bases from V and 4 bases from J, the junction contained 8 bases not matched to a gene. The germline CDR1 and CDR2 sequences are MNHNS and SASEGT. CDR3 loop: CASKPDRGRFTEAFF. The CDR3 coding sequence is TGTGCCAGCAAACCGGACAGGGGGCGGTTCACTGAAGCTTTCTTT.

V usage is TRBV7-9 and J usage is TRBJ2-1; D perhaps matches TRBD2 (6 bases). V dropped 3 bases and J dropped 2 bases, with 11 bases sitting between them. Germline-derived CDR1 and CDR2 are SEHNR and FQNEAQ (reference sequence). The CDR3 consists of 15 residues. This CDR3 is CASSFQGGTYNEQFF. The CDR3 region has the DNA TGTGCCAGCAGCTTCCAGGGAGGCACCTACAATGAGCAGTTCTTC.

The genes are TRBV10-3 and TRBJ1-4, with a possible D match to TRBD1 (6 bases). Trimming took 3 bases from V and 4 from J, leaving 12 bases between them. Germline assignment: CDR1 ENHRY and CDR2 SYGVKD. This CDR3 is 15 amino acids long. The CDR3 loop is CAISEGGDGNEKLFF. CDR3 nucleotides: TGTGCCATCAGTGAAGGGGGGGACGGTAATGAAAAACTGTTTTTT.

V and J are TRBV30 and TRBJ2-7; 9 nucleotides align to TRBD2. Germline CDR1 and CDR2: GTSNPN and SVGIG (reference sequence). V trimming: 4 bases; J trimming: 7 bases; junction bases outside the gene matches: 5. This CDR3 has 12 residues. The DNA of the CDR3 is TGTGCCTGGACTAGCGGGATCAGGGAGCAGTACTTC. This gives the protein CAWTSGIREQYF.

V usage is TRBV6-1 and J usage is TRBJ2-7; D not resolved. V was clipped by 3 bases and J by 2 bases, with 11 bases between them. Germline V lookup: CDR1 MNHNS, CDR2 SASEGT. The CDR3 sequence is 14 residues long. CDR3 in amino acids: CASSDRWVAYEQYF. For the CDR3, the DNA is TGTGCCAGCAGTGACAGATGGGTAGCCTACGAGCAGTACTTC.